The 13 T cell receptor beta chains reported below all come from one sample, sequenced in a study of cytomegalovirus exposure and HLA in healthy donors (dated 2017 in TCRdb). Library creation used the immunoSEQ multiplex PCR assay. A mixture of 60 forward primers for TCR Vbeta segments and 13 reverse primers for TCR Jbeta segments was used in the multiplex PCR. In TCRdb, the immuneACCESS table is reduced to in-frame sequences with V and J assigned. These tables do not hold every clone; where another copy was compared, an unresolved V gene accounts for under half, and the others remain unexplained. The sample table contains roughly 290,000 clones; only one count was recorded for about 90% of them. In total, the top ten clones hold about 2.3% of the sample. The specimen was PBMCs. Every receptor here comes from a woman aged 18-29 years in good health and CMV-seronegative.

The CDR3 region is CASSPDRGGTGELFF. The CDR3 region has the DNA TGTGCCAGCAGCCCCGACAGGGGCGGCACCGGGGAGCTGTTTTTT. J is TRBJ2-2 and V is TRBV6-5; 8 nucleotides match TRBD1. The CDR3 extends over 15 amino acids. In germline, CDR1 is MNHEY, CDR2 SVGAGI. J gave up 4 bases and V 6 bases, and 7 bases lay outside the gene matches.

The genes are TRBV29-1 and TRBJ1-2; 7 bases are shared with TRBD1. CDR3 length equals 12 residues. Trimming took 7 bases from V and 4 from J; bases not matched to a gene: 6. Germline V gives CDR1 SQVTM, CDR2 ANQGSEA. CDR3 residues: CSAQTGIYGYTF. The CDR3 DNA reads TGCAGCGCCCAGACAGGGATCTATGGCTACACCTTC.

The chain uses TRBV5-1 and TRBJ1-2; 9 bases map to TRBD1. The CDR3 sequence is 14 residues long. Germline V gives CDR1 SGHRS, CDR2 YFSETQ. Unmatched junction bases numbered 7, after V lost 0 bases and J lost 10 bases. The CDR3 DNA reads TGCGCCAGCAGCTTGGCCCCGGGACAGGGAGACTACACCTTC. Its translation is CASSLAPGQGDYTF.

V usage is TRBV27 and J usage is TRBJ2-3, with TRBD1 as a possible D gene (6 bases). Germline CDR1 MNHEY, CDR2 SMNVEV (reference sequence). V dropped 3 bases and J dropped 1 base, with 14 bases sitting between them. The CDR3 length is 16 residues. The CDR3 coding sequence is TGTGCCAGCAGTTTCGTCCCGGACAGACGCACAGATACGCAGTATTTT. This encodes CASSFVPDRRTDTQYF.

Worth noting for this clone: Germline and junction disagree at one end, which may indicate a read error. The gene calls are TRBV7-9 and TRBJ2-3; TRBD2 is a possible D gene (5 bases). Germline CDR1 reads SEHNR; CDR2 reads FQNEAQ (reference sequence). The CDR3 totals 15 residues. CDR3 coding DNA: TGTTCCAGCAGCCACGGCCGTGCTAGCCCAGATACGCAGTATTTT. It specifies CSSSHGRASPDTQYF. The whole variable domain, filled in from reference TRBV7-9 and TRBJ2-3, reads DTGVSQNPRHKITKRGQNVTFRCDPISEHNRLYWYRQTLGQGPEFLTYFQNEAQLEKSRLLSDRFSAERPKGSFSTLEIQRTEQGDSAMYLCSSSHGRASPDTQYFGPGTRLTVL.

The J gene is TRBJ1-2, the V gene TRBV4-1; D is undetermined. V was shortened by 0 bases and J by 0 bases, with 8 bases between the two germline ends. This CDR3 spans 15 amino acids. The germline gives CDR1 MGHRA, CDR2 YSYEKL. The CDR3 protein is CASSQEPGTNYGYTF. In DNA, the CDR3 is TGCGCCAGCAGCCAAGAGCCGGGGACTAACTATGGCTACACCTTC.

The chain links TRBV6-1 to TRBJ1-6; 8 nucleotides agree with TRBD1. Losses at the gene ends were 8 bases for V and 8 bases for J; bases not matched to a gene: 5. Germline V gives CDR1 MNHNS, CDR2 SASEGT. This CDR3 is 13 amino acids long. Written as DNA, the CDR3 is TGTGCCAGCCTGACAGGGGATTATTCACCCCTCCACTTT. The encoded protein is CASLTGDYSPLHF.

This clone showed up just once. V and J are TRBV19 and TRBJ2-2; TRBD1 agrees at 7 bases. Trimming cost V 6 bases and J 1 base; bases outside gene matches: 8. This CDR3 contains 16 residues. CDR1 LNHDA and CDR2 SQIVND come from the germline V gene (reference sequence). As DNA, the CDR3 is TGTGCCAGTAGGGGTAGACAGGGATTGAACACCGGGGAGCTGTTTTTT. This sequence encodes CASRGRQGLNTGELFF.

CDR3 protein: CASSLTELGGNQPQHF. The CDR3 region has the DNA TGCGCCAGCAGTTTAACAGAATTGGGGGGAAATCAGCCCCAGCATTTT. This chain links TRBV5-1 with TRBJ1-5, with TRBD1 as a possible D gene (5 bases). The V end lost 5 bases, the J end lost 4 bases, and 19 bases lay between the germline ends. Germline CDR1 and CDR2: SGHRS and YFSETQ. The CDR3 contains 16 residues.

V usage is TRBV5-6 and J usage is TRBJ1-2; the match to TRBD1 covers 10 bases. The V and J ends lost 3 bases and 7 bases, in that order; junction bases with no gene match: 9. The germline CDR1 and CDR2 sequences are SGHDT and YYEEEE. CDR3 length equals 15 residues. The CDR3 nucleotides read TGTGCCAGCAGCTCTCGACAGGGGGCTGTGGGTGGCTACACCTTC. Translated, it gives CASSSRQGAVGGYTF.

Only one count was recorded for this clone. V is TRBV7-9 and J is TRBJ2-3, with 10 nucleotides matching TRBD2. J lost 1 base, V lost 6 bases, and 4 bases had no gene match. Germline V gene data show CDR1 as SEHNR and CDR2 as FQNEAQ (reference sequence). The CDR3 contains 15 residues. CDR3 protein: CASRELAGRTDTQYF. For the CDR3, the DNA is TGTGCCAGCAGGGAACTAGCGGGGCGCACAGATACGCAGTATTTT.

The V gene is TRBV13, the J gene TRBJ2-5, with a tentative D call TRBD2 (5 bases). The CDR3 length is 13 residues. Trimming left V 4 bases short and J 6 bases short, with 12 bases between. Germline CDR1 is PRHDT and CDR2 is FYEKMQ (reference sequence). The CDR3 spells CASSSGEKKTQYF. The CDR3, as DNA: TGTGCCAGCAGCTCTGGGGAGAAGAAGACCCAGTACTTC.

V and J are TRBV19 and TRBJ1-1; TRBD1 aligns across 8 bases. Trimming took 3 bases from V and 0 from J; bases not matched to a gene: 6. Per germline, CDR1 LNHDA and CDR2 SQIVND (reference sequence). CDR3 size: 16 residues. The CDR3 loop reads CASSIGDRNVNTEAFF. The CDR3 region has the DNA TGTGCCAGTAGTATCGGGGACAGGAATGTGAACACTGAAGCTTTCTTT.